This T cell receptor beta chain was documented in a study of blood T cell repertoires in COVID-19. For the study at large: Collection of acute and convalescent COVID-19 samples took place in the United States, Italy and Spain. Sample material is recorded as cDNA or gDNA derived from T cells, B-cell-depleted T cells, or PBMCs.

As processed by the authors: Cell counts per sample came from amplifying reference gene primers. Method: immunoSEQ multiplex PCR; TCRdb's copy keeps in-frame clones and lacks some. V and J calls and clone size follow that table, whereas D and trimming were derived from the DNA. The sample lists around 300,000 clones, 75% to 90% occurring once. The trim removed 0 bases at V and 4 bases at J, leaving 6 bases unmatched. Germline assignment: CDR1 LGHNA and CDR2 YNFKEQ. This CDR3 spans 16 amino acids. Sequencing was performed on peripheral blood. This receptor was taken from a woman between 35 and 50 years old who had recovered from COVID-19. J is TRBJ2-3 and V is TRBV4-2; TRBD2 agrees at 8 bases. CDR3 loop: CASSQEFAGGSDTQYF. CDR3 nucleotide sequence: TGTGCCAGCAGCCAAGAGTTTGCGGGAGGATCAGATACGCAGTATTTT.